The TCR beta chain under discussion was sequenced for a study of cytomegalovirus exposure and HLA in healthy donors (dated by TCRdb to about 2017). About the study as a whole: According to a later analysis, the approximately 130 validation repertoires were produced on the same platform as the 700 or so repertoires of the first cohort. The study aimed to test whether signatures of past pathogen exposure could be identified by cataloging public T cell receptors. Besides the first cohort of some 670 subjects, a separate validation cohort made up of 90 to 150 different subjects was used. To predict cytomegalovirus infection status, the study brought together high-throughput TCR immunosequencing, statistical association of individual TCRs with disease status, and machine learning.

As to this clone: Its antigen is currently not known. Base qualities are not at hand, and no much larger clone is one base apart.

The donors were included in the validation cohort of over a hundred subjects, a group kept apart from the roughly 670-subject first cohort. The investigation overall reported the following: In a later analysis, TCRs clustered in the first cohort were found to also tend to co-occur in the 120 or so validation repertoires, with 94% of cluster scores above 0. Most TCR sequences were observed very rarely across donors, whereas some public TCRs were present in many individuals. The classifier was reported to diagnose cytomegalovirus status with high specificity and sensitivity in both the original and validation cohorts. It was suggested by the authors that the approach could potentially be generalized to other disease states and immunological phenotypes. A few of the identified cytomegalovirus-associated TCR beta chains were confirmed in vitro to be specific for cytomegalovirus antigens. A later analysis had no HLA typing for the validation cohort, so co-occurrence there was scored across all 120 or so repertoires. The study gave a list of some 150 TCR beta chains associated with cytomegalovirus.

Taken from cysteine to phenylalanine, the CDR3 has 17 residues. Only the CDR3 DNA is retained, 51 bases long and in frame from the first base. Trimming accounts for 0 bases at V and 4 bases at J, while the number of junction bases matched to no gene is 11. As encoded in the germline V gene, CDR1 is SGHRS while CDR2 is YFSETQ. The method was the immunoSEQ multiplex PCR assay. In the source study's methods: A statistical classification framework was built to diagnose cytomegalovirus status from the catalog of TCR beta chain sequences. Drawn from immuneACCESS, this table holds only the in-frame rearrangements with V and J called that TCRdb kept. Clones are partly lost; checked studies trace under half to an unresolved V gene and leave the rest unexplained. That table gives V, J and clone size, and the DNA gave D and trimming. Within this sample are about 160,000 clones, with 89% of them counted one time only. The ten biggest clones cover under 4.5% of the sample.

The chain employs TRBV5-1 and TRBJ2-3; TRBD2 lines up with 7 middle nucleotides. The specimen was PBMCs. This TCR was sampled from a man between 18 and 29 years old in good health and CMV-seropositive. This receptor has the CDR3 CASSLAFGTGGSDTQYF. The bases read TGCGCCAGCAGCTTGGCCTTTGGTACGGGAGGTTCAGATACGCAGTATTTT.